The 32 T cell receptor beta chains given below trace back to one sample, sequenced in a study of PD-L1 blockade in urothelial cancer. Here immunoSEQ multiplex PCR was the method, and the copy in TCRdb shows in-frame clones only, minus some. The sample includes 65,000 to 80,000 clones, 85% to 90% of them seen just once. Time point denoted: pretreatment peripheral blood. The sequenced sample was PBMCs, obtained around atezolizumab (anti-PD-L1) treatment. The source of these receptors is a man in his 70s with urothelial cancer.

CDR3 in DNA: TGCAGCGTTGTAGGGACAGTCTACGAGCAGTACTTC. It is translated as CSVVGTVYEQYF. This chain uses TRBV29-1 with TRBJ2-7, with 7 bases matching TRBD1. The length of the CDR3 is 12 residues. Germline V CDR1 and CDR2: SQVTM, ANQGSEA. The V segment lost 4 bases and the J segment 3 bases; nucleotides outside the gene matches: 3.

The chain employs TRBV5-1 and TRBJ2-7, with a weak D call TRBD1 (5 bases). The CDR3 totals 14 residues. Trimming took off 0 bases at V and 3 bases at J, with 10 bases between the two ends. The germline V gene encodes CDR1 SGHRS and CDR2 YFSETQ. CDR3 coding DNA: TGCGCCAGCAGCTTGGGGCAGGGATTCTACGAGCAGTACTTC. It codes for CASSLGQGFYEQYF.

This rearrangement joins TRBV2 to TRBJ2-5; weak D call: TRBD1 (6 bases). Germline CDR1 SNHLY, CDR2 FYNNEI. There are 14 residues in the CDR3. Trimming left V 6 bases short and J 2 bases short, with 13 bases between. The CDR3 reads CASRRGRTQETQYF. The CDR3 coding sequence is TGTGCCAGCAGGAGGGGGAGAACACAAGAGACCCAGTACTTC. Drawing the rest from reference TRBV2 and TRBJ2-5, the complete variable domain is EPEVTQTPSHQVTQMGQEVILRCVPISNHLYFYWYRQILGQKVEFLVSFYNNEISEKSEIFDDQFSVERPDGSNFTLKIRSTKLEDSAMYFCASRRGRTQETQYFGPGTRLLVL.

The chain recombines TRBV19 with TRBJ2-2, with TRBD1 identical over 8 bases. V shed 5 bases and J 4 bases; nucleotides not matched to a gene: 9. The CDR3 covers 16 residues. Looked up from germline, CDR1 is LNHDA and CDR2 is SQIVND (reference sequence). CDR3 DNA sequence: TGTGCCAGTAGTCTGCCCACAGGGGGTCTCACCGGGGAGCTGTTTTTT. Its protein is CASSLPTGGLTGELFF.

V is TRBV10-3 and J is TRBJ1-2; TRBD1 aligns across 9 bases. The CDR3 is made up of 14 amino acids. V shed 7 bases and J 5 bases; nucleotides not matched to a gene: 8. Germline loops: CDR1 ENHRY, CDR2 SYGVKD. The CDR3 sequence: CAITPGQGSYGYTF. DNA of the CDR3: TGTGCCATCACACCGGGACAGGGCTCGTATGGCTACACCTTC.

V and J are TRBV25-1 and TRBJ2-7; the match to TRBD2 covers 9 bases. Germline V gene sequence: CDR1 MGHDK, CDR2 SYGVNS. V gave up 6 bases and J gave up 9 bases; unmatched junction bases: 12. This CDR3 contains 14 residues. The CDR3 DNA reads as TGTGCCAGCAGCGGGACTAGCCGTCGGGTCGGGCAGTACTTC. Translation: CASSGTSRRVGQYF.

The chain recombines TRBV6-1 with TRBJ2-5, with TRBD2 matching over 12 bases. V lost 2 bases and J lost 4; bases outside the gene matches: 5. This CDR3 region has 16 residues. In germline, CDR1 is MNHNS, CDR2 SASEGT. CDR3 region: CASSETGLAGSETQYF. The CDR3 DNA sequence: TGTGCCAGCAGTGAAACCGGACTAGCGGGATCAGAGACCCAGTACTTC.

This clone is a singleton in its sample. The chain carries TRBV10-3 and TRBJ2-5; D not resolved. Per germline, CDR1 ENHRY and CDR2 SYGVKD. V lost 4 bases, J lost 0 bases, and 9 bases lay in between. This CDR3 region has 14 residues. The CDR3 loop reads CAISVKLNQETQYF. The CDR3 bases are TGTGCCATCAGTGTCAAACTAAACCAAGAGACCCAGTACTTC.

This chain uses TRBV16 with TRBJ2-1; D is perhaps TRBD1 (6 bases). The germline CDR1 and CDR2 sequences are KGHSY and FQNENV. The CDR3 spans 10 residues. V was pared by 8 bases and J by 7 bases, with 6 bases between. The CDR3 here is CASQGNEQFF. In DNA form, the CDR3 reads TGTGCCAGCCAGGGGAATGAGCAGTTCTTC.

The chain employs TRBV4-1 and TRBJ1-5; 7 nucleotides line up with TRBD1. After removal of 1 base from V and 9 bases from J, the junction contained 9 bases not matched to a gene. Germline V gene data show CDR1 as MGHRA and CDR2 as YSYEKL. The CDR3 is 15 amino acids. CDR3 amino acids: CASSQADRALGPQHF. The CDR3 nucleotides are TGCGCCAGCAGCCAAGCAGACAGGGCCCTAGGGCCCCAGCATTTT.

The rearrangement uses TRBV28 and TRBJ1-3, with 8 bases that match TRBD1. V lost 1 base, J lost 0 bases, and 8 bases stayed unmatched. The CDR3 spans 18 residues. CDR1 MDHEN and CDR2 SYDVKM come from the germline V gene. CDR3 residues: CASSLSGTGPLSGNTIYF. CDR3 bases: TGTGCCAGCAGTTTATCGGGGACAGGCCCTCTCTCTGGAAACACCATATATTTT.

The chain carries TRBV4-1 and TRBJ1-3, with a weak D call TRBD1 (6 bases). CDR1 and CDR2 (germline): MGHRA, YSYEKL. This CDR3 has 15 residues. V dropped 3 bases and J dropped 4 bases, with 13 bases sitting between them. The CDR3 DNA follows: TGCGCCAGCAGCCAGCAGACAGGAGGAGGAAACACCATATATTTT. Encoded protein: CASSQQTGGGNTIYF.

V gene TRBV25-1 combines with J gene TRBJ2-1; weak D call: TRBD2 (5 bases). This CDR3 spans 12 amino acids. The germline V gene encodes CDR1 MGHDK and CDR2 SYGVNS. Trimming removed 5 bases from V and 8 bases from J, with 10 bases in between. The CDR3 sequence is CASSRAGDEQFF. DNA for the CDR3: TGTGCCAGCAGTCGGGCGGGCGATGAGCAGTTCTTC.

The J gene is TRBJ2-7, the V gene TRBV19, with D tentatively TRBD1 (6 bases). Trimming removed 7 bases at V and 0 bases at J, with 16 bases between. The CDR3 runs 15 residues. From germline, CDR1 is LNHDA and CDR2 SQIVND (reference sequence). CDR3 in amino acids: CASKLTGSSSYEQYF. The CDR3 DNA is TGTGCCAGTAAACTGACAGGATCGAGCTCCTACGAGCAGTACTTC.

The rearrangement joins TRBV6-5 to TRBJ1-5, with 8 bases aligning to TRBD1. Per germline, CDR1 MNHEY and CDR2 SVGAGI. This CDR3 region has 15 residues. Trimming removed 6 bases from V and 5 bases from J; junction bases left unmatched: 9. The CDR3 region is CASSSGQGGYQPQHF. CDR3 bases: TGTGCCAGCAGCTCCGGACAGGGTGGTTATCAGCCCCAGCATTTT.

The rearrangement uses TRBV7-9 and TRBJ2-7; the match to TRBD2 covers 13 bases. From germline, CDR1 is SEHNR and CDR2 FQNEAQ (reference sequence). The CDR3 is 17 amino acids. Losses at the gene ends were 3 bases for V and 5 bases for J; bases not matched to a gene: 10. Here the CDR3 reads CASSLDRGTSGTHEQYF. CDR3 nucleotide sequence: TGTGCCAGCAGCTTGGACAGGGGGACTAGCGGGACCCACGAGCAGTACTTC.

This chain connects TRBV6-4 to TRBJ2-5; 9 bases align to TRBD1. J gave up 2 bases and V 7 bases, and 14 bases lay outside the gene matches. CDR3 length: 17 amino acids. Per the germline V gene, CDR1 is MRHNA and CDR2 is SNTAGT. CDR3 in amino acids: CASTTPRDRVEQETQYF. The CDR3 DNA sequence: TGTGCCAGCACTACTCCCCGGGACAGGGTAGAACAAGAGACCCAGTACTTC.

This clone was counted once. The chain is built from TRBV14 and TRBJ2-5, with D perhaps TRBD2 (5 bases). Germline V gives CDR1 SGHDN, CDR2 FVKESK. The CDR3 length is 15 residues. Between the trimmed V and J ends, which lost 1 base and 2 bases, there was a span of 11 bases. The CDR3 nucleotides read TGTGCCAGCAGCCAAGTCAACGGGATACAAGAGACCCAGTACTTC. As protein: CASSQVNGIQETQYF.

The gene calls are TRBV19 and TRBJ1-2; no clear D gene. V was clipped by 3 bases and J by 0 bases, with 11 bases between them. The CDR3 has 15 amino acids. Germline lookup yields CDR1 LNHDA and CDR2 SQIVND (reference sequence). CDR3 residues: CASSMFLETNYGYTF. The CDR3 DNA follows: TGTGCCAGTAGTATGTTCTTGGAGACTAACTATGGCTACACCTTC.

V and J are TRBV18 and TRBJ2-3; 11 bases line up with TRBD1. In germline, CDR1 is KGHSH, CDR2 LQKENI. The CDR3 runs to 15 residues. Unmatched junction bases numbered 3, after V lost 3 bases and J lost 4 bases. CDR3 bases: TGTGCCAGCTCACCGGGACAGGGGGTCGCAGATACGCAGTATTTT. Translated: CASSPGQGVADTQYF.

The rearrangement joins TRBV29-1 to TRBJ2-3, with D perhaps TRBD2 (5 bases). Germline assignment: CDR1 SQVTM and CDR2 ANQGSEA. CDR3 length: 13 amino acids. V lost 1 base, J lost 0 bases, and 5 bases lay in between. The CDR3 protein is CSVEGGSTDTQYF. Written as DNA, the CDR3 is TGCAGCGTTGAAGGCGGGAGCACAGATACGCAGTATTTT.

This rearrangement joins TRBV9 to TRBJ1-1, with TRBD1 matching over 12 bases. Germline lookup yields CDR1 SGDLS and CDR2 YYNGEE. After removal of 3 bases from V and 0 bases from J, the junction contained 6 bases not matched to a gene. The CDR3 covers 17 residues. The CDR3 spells CASSAGTGGEMNTEAFF. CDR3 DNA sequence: TGTGCCAGCAGCGCCGGGACAGGGGGCGAGATGAACACTGAAGCTTTCTTT. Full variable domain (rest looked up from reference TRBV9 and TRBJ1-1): DSGVTQTPKHLITATGQRVTLRCSPRSGDLSVYWYQQSLDQGLQFLIQYYNGEERAKGNILERFSAQQFPDLHSELNLSSLELGDSALYFCASSAGTGGEMNTEAFFGQGTRLTVV.

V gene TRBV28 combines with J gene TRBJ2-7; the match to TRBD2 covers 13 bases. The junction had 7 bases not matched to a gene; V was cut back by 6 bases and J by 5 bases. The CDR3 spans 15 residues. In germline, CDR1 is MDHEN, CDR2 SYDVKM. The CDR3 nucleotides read TGTGCCAGCAGGCGGACTAGCGGGAGATTGAACGAGCAGTACTTC. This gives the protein CASRRTSGRLNEQYF.

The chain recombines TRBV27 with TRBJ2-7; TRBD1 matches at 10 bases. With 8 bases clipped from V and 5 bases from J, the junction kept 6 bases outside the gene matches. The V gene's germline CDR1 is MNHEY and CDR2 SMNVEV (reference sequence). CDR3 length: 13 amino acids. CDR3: CASWDRGTDEQYF. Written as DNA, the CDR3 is TGTGCCAGCTGGGACAGGGGTACCGACGAGCAGTACTTC.

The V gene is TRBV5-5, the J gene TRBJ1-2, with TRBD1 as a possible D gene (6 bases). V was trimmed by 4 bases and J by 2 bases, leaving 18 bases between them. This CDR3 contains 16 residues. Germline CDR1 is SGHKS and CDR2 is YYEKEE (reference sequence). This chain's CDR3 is CASSPGNLGQNYGYTF. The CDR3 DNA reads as TGTGCCAGCAGCCCCGGGAATTTAGGACAGAACTATGGCTACACCTTC.

The CDR3 nucleotides read TGCGCCAGCAGCCAGGACTCTCCGGCCTACAATGAGCAGTTCTTC. Its translation: CASSQDSPAYNEQFF. The chain carries TRBV5-1 and TRBJ2-1; D may be TRBD2 (5 bases). Per germline, CDR1 SGHRS and CDR2 YFSETQ. The CDR3 runs to 15 residues. The ends were cut back, 4 bases at V and 2 bases at J, with 13 bases in the middle.

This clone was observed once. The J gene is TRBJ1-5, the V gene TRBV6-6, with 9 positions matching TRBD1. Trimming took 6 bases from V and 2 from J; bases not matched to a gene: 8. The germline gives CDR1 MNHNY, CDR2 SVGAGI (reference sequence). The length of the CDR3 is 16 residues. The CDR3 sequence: CASSSGTGTGNQPQHF. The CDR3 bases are TGTGCCAGCAGCTCGGGGACAGGGACGGGCAATCAGCCCCAGCATTTT.

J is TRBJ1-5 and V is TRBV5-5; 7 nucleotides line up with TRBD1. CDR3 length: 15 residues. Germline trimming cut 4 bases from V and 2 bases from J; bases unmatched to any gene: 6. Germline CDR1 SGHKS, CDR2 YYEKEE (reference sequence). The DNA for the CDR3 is TGTGCCAGCAGCACCTCCGGGACAGGCAATCAGCCCCAGCATTTT. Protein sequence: CASSTSGTGNQPQHF.

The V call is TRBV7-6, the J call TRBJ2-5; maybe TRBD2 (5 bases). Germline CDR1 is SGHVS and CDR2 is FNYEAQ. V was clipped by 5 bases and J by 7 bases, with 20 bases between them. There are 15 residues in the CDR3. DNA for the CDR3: TGTGCCAGCAGCCTAAACTTCAGGTCAGGAGGGACCCAGTACTTC. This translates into CASSLNFRSGGTQYF. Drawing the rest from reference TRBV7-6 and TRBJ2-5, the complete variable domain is GAGVSQSPRYKVTKRGQDVALRCDPISGHVSLYWYRQALGQGPEFLTYFNYEAQQDKSGLPNDRFSAERPEGSISTLTIQRTEQRDSAMYRCASSLNFRSGGTQYFGPGTRLLVL.

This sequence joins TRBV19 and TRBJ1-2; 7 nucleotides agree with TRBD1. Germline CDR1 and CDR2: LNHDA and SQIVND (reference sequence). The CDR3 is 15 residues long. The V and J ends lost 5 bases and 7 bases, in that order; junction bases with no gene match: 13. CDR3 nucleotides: TGTGCCAGTAGTCCGACAGGGACTGGTGAACGTGGCTACACCTTC. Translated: CASSPTGTGERGYTF.

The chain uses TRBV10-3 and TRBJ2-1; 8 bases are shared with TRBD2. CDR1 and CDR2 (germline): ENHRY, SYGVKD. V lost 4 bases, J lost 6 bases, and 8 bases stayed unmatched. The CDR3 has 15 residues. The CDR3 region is CAISGQNSGSNEQFF. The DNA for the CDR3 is TGTGCCATCAGTGGTCAGAACAGCGGGAGCAATGAGCAGTTCTTC.

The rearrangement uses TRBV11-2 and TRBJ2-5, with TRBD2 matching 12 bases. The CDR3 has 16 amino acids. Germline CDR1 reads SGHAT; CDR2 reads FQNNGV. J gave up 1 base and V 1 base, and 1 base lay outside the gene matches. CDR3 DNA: TGTGCCAGCAGCTTAGGACTAGCGGGAGCCCAAGAGACCCAGTACTTC. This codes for CASSLGLAGAQETQYF.